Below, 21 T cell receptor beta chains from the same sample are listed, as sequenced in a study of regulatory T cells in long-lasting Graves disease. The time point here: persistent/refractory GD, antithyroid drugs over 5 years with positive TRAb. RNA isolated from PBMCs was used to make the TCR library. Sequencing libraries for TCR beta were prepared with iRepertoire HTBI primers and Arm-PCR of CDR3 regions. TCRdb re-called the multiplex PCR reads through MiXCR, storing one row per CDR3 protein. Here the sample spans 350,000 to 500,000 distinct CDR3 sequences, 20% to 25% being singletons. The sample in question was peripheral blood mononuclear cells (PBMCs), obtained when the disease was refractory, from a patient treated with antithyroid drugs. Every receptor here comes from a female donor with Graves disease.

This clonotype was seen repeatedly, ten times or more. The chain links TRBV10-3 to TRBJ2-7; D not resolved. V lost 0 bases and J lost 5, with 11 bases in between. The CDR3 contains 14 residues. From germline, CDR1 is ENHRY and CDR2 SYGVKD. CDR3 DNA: TGTGCCATCAGTGAGTCGCCGAGCGTCCACGAGCAGTACTTC. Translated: CAISESPSVHEQYF.

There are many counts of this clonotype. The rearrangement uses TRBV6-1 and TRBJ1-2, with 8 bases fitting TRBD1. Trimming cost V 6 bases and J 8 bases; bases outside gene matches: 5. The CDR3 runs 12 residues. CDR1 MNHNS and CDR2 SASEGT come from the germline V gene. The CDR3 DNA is TGTGCCAGCAGGAGGACAGGGTTCGGCTACACCTTC. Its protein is CASRRTGFGYTF.

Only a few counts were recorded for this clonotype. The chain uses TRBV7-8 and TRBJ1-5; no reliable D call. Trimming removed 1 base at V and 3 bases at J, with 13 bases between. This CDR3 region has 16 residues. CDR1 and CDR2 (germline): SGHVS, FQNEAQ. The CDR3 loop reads CASSLDQRALNQPQHF. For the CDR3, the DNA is TGTGCCAGCAGCTTAGACCAAAGGGCTCTCAATCAGCCCCAGCATTTT.

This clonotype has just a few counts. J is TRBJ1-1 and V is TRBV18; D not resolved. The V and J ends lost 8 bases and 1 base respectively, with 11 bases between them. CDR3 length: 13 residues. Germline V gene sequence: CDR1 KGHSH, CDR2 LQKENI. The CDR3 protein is CASSPRANTEAFF. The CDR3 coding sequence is TGTGCCAGCAGCCCCCGGGCGAACACTGAAGCTTTCTTT.

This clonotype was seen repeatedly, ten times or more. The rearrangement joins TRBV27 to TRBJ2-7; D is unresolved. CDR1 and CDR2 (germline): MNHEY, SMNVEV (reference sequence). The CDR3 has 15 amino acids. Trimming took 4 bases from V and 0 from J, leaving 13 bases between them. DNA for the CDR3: TGTGCCAGCAGTTACACGAAGGCGATCTCCTACGAGCAGTACTTC. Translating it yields CASSYTKAISYEQYF.

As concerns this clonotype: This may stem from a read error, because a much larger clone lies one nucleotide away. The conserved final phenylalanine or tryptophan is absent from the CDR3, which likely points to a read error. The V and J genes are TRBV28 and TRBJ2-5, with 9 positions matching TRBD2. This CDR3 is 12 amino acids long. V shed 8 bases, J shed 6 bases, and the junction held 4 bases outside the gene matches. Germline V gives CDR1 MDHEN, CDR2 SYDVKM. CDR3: CASGTSKKTQYL. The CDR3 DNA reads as TGTGCCAGCGGGACTAGCAAAAAGACCCAGTACCTC.

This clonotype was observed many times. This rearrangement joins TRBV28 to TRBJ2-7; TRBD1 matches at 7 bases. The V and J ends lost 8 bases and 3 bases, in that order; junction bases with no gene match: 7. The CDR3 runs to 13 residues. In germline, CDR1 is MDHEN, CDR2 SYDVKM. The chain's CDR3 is CASLGTEIYEQYF. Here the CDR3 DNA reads TGTGCCAGCCTAGGGACAGAAATCTACGAGCAGTACTTC.

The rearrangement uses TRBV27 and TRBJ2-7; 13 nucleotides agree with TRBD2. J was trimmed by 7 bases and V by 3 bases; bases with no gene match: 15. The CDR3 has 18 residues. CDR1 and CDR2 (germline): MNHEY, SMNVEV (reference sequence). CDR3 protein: CASSLGTSGIPLYSEQYF. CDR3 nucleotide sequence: TGTGCCAGCAGTTTGGGGACTAGCGGGATTCCCCTCTACAGTGAGCAGTACTTC.

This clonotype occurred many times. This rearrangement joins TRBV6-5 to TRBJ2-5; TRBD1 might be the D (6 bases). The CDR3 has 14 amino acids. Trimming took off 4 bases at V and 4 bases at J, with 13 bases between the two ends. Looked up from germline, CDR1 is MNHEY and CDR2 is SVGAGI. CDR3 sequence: CASSSPGQTETQYF. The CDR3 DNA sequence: TGTGCCAGCAGTTCCCCAGGACAGACAGAGACCCAGTACTTC.

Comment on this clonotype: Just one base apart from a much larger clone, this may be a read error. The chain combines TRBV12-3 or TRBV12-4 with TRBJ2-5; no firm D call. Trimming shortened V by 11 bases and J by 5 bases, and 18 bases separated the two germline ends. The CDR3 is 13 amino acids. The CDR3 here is CAVLRALGETQYF. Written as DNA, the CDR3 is TGTGCCGTCCTCCGGGCATTAGGCGAGACCCAGTACTTC.

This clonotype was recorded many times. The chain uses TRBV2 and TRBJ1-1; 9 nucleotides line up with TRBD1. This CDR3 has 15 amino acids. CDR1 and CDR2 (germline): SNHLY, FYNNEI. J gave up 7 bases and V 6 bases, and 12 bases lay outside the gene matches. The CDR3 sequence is CASRVTGTGNREAFF. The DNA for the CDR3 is TGTGCCAGCAGGGTTACCGGGACAGGGAACCGTGAAGCTTTCTTT.

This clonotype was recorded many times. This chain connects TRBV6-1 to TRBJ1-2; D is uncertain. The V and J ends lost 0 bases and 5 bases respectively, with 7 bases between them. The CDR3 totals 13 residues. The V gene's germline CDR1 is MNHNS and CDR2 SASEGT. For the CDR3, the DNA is TGTGCCAGCAGTGAAGCGGATAGGTATGGCTACACCTTC. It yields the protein CASSEADRYGYTF.

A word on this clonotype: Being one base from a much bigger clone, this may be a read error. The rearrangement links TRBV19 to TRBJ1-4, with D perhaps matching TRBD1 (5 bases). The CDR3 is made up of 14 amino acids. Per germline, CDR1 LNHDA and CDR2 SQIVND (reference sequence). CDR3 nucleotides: TGTGCCAGTAGACACAGGCAAACTAATGAAAAACCGTTTTTT. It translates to CASRHRQTNEKPFF.

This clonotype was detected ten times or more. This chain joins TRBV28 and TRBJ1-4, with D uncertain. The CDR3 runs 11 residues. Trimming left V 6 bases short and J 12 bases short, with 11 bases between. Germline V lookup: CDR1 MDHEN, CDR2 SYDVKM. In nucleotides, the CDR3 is TGTGCCAGCAGGGGTTTAGGTCAACTGTTTTTT. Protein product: CASRGLGQLFF.

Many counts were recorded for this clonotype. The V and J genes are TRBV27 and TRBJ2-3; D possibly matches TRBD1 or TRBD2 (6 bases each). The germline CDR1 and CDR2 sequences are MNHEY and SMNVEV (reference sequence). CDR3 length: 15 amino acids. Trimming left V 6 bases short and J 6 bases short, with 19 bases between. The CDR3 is CASSPISGGGDTQYF. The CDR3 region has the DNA TGTGCCAGCAGCCCAATATCCGGAGGGGGGGATACGCAGTATTTT.

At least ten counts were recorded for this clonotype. The CDR3 bases are TGTGCCAGCAGTTCTTTAGCGGGATCGAACACCGGGGAGCTGTTTTTT. Translated, it gives CASSSLAGSNTGELFF. This chain uses TRBV12-3 or TRBV12-4 with TRBJ2-2, with TRBD2 matching over 8 bases. The CDR3 length is 16 residues. V lost 4 bases, J lost 0 bases, and 4 bases stayed unmatched.

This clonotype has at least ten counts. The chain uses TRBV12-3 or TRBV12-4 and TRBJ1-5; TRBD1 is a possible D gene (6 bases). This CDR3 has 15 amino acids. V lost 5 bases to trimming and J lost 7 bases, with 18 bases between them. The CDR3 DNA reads TGTGCCAGCAGTCCCCGTGGGACACCTACCCAGCCCCAGCATTTT. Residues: CASSPRGTPTQPQHF.

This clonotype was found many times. The CDR3: CASSSRTAAGEKLFF. The CDR3, as DNA: TGTGCCAGCAGTTCCCGGACAGCTGCGGGGGAAAAACTGTTTTTT. The V and J genes are TRBV28 and TRBJ1-4; a possible D gene is TRBD1 (6 bases). From germline, CDR1 is MDHEN and CDR2 SYDVKM. V lost 4 bases and J lost 8, with 17 bases in between. The CDR3 consists of 15 residues.

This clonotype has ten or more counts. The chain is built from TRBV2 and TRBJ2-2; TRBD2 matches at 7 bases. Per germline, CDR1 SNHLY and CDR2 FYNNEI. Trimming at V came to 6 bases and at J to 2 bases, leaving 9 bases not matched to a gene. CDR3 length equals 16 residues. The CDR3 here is CASRATSSSNTGELFF. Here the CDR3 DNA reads TGTGCCAGCAGAGCGACTAGCAGCAGCAACACCGGGGAGCTGTTTTTT.

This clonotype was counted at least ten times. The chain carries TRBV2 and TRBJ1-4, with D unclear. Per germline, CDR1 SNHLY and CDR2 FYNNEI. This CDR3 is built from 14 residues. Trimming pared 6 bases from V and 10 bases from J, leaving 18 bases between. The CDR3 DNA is TGTGCCAGCAGAACGGACCTCGGTCCGGGAAAACTGTTTTTT. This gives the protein CASRTDLGPGKLFF. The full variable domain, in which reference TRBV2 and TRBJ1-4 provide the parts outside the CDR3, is EPEVTQTPSHQVTQMGQEVILRCVPISNHLYFYWYRQILGQKVEFLVSFYNNEISEKSEIFDDQFSVERPDGSNFTLKIRSTKLEDSAMYFCASRTDLGPGKLFFGSGTQLSVL.

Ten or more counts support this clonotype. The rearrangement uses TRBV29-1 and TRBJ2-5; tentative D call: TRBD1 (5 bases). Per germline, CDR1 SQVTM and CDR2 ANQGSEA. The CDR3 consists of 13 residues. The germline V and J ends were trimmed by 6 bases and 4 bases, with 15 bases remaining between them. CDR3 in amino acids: CSVRSRVRETQYF. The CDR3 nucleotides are TGCAGCGTCCGTTCCAGGGTGCGAGAGACCCAGTACTTC.